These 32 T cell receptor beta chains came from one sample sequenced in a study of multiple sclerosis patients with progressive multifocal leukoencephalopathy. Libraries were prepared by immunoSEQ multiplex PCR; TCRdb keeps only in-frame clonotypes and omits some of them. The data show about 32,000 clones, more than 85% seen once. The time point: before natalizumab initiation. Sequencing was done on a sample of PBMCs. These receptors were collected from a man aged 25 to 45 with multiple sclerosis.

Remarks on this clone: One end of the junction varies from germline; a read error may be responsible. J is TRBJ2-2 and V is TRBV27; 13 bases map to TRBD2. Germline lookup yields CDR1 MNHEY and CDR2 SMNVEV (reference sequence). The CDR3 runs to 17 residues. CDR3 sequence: CASTLGGTSGDWGELFF. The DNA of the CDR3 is TGTGCCAGCACTTTAGGAGGGACTAGCGGGGACTGGGGGGAGCTGTTTTTT.

CDR3 bases: TGTGCCAGCAACTACCCGTTCCACGAGCAGTACTTC. This sequence encodes CASNYPFHEQYF. The chain couples TRBV6-5 to TRBJ2-7; D unclear. V lost 7 bases, J lost 5 bases, and 12 bases lay in between. Germline V lookup: CDR1 MNHEY, CDR2 SVGAGI. The CDR3 length is 12 residues.

This CDR3 reads CASKRTYEQYV. CDR3 nucleotides: TGTGCCAGCAAGAGGACCTACGAGCAGTACGTC. The genes are TRBV9 and TRBJ2-7, with unresolved D. Germline V gene sequence: CDR1 SGDLS, CDR2 YYNGEE. With 6 bases removed from V and 2 bases from J, the gap between germline ends came to 6 bases. This CDR3 contains 11 residues.

This chain's CDR3 is CAWSPGTTQETQYF. CDR3 in DNA: TGTGCCTGGTCCCCTGGGACCACCCAAGAGACCCAGTACTTC. V is TRBV30 and J is TRBJ2-5; the D gene could be TRBD1 or TRBD2 (5 bases each). Germline CDR1 is GTSNPN and CDR2 is SVGIG (reference sequence). CDR3 size: 14 residues. Between the trimmed V and J ends, which lost 5 bases and 1 base, there was a span of 14 bases.

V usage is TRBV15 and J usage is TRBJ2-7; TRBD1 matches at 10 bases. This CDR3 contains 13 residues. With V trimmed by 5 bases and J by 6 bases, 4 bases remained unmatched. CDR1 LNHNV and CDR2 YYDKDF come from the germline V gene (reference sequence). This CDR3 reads CATSARDRGEQYF. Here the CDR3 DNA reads TGTGCCACCAGCGCCCGGGACAGGGGCGAGCAGTACTTC.

The CDR3 region is CASSFGGHQPQHF. CDR3 bases: TGTGCCAGCAGTTTTGGGGGGCATCAGCCCCAGCATTTT. The gene calls are TRBV27 and TRBJ1-5; possible D gene TRBD1, 6 bases. This CDR3 region has 13 residues. V dropped 3 bases and J dropped 5 bases, with 8 bases sitting between them. Germline CDR1 and CDR2: MNHEY and SMNVEV (reference sequence).

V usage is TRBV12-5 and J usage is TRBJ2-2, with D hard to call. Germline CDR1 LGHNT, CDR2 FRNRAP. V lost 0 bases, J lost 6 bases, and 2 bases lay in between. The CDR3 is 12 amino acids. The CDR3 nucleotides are TGTGCTAGTGGTTTGGTAGCCGGGGAGCTGTTTTTT. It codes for CASGLVAGELFF.

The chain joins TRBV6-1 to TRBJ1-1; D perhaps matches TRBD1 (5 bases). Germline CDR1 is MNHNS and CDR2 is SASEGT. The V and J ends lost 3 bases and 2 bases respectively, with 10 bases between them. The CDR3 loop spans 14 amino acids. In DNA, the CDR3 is TGTGCCAGCAGTGATACGGGGCTTAACACTGAAGCTTTCTTT. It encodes CASSDTGLNTEAFF.

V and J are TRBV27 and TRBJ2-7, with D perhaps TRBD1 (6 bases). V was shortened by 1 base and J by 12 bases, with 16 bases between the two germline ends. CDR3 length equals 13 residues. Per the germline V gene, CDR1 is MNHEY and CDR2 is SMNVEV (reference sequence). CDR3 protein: CASSLLGEWGLYF. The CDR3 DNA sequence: TGTGCCAGCAGTTTATTAGGAGAGTGGGGGCTGTACTTC.

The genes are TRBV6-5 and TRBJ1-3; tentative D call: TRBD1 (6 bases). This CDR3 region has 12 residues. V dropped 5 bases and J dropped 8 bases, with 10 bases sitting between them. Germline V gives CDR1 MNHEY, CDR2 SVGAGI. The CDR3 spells CASSEGGDTIYF. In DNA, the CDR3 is TGTGCCAGCAGTGAAGGGGGGGACACCATATATTTT.

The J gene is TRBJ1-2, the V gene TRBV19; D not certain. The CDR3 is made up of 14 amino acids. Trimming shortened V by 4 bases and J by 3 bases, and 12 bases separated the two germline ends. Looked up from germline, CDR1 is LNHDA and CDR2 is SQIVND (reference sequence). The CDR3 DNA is TGTGCCAGTAGTAGGGCAGCGGCTGACTATGGCTACACCTTC. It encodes CASSRAAADYGYTF.

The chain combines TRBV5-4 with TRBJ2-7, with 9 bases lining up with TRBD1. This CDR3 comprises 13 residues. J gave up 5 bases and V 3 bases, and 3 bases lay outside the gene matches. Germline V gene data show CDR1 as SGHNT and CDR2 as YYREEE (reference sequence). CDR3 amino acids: CASSWDREDEQYF. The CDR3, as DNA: TGTGCCAGCAGCTGGGACAGGGAGGACGAGCAGTACTTC. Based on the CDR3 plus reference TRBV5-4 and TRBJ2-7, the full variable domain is ETGVTQSPTHLIKTRGQQVTLRCSSQSGHNTVSWYQQALGQGPQFIFQYYREEENGRGNFPPRFSGLQFPNYSSELNVNALELDDSALYLCASSWDREDEQYFGPGTRLTVT.

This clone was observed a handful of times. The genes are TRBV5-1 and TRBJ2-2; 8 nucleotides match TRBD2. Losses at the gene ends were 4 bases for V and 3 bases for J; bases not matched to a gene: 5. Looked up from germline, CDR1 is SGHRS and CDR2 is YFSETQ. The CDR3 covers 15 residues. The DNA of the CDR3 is TGCGCCAGCAGCCCGGGGGGGACGGACACCGGGGAGCTGTTTTTT. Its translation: CASSPGGTDTGELFF.

This chain's CDR3 is CASSYRGNQPQHF. For the CDR3, the DNA is TGTGCCAGCAGTTACAGGGGCAATCAGCCCCAGCATTTT. The chain is built from TRBV6-6 and TRBJ1-5; unclear D gene. V lost 2 bases and J lost 2, with 4 bases in between. The germline V gene encodes CDR1 MNHNY and CDR2 SVGAGI (reference sequence). The CDR3 consists of 13 residues.

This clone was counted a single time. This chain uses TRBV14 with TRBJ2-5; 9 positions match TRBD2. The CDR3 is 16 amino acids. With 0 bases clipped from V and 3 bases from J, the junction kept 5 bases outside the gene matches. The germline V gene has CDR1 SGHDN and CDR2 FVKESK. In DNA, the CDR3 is TGTGCCAGCAGCCAAGATCCTAGCGGGGAGAAAGAGACCCAGTACTTC. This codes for CASSQDPSGEKETQYF.

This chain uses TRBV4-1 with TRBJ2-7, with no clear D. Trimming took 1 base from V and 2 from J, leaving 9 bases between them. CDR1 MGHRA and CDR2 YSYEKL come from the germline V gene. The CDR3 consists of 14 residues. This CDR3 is CASSQGRGTYEQYF. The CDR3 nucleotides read TGCGCCAGCAGCCAAGGGCGCGGAACCTACGAGCAGTACTTC.

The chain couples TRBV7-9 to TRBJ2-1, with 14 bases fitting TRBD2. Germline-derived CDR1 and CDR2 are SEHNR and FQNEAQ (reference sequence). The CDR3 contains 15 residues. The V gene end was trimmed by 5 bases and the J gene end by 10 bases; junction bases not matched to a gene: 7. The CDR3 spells CASSQTSGRAWEQFF. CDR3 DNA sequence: TGTGCCAGCAGCCAGACTAGCGGGAGGGCCTGGGAGCAGTTCTTC.

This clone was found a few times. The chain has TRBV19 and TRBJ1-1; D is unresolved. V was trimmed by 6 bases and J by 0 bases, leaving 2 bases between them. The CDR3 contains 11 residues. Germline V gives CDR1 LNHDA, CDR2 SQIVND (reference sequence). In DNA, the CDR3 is TGTGCCAGTAGGCTGAACACTGAAGCTTTCTTT. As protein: CASRLNTEAFF.

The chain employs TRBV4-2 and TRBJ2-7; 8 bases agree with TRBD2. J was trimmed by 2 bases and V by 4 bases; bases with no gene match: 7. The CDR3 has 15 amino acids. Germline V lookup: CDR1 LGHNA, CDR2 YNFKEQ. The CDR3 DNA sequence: TGTGCCAGCAGCCCCGACGTCGGGAGGGCCTACGAGCAGTACTTC. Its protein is CASSPDVGRAYEQYF.

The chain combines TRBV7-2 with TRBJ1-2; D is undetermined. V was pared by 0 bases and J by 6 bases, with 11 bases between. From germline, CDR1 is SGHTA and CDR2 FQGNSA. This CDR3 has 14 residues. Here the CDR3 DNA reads TGTGCCAGCAGCTTAGCGGCCGGGTTCCATGGCTACACCTTC. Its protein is CASSLAAGFHGYTF.

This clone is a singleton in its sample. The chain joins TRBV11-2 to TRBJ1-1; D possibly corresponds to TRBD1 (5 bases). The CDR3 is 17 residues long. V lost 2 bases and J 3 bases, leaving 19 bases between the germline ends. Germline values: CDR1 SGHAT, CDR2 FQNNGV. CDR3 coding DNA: TGTGCCAGCAGCTTAAGAAGGGTAGGGCAGGGAGACACTGAAGCTTTCTTT. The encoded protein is CASSLRRVGQGDTEAFF.

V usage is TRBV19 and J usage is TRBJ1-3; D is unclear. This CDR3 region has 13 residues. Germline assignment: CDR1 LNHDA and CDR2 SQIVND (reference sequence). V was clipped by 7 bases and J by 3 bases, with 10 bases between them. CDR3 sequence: CASTILRGNTIYF. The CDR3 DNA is TGTGCCAGTACCATTCTCCGTGGAAACACCATATATTTT.

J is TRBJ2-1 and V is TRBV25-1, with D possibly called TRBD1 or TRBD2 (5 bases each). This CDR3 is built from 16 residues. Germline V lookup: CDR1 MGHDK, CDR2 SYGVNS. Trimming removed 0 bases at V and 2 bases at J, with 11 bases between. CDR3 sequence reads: CASSEYIEGPYNEQFF. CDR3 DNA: TGTGCCAGCAGTGAATATATCGAGGGGCCCTACAATGAGCAGTTCTTC.

DNA for the CDR3: TGTGCCAGCCAGGGACAGCTGAACACTGAAGCTTTCTTT. Protein: CASQGQLNTEAFF. J is TRBJ1-1 and V is TRBV19; 7 positions match TRBD1. The V and J ends lost 9 bases and 0 bases, in that order; junction bases with no gene match: 4. Germline V gene data show CDR1 as LNHDA and CDR2 as SQIVND (reference sequence). The CDR3 is 13 residues long.

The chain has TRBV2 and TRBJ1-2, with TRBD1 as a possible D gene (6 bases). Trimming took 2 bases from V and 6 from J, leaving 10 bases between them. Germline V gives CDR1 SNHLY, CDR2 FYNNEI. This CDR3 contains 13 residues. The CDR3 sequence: CASSERGLDGYTF. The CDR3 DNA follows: TGTGCCAGCAGTGAACGGGGGCTGGATGGCTACACCTTC.

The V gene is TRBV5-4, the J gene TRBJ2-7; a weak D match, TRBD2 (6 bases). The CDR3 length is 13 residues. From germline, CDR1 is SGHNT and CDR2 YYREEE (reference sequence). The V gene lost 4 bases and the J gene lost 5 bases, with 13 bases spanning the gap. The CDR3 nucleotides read TGTGCCAGCAGCGCGGGATTAGGGGACGAGCAGTACGTC. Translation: CASSAGLGDEQYV.

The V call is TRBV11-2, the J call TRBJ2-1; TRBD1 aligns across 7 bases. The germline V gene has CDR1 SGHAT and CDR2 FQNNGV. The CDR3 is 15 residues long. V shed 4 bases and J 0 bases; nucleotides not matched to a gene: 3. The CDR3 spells CASSSRQGSYNEQFF. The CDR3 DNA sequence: TGTGCCAGCAGCTCGCGACAGGGCTCCTACAATGAGCAGTTCTTC.

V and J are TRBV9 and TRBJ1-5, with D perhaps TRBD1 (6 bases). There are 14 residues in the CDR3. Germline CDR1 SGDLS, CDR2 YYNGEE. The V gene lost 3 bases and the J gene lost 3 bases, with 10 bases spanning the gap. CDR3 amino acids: CASSGGQHNQPQHF. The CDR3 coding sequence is TGTGCCAGCAGCGGCGGACAGCACAATCAGCCCCAGCATTTT.

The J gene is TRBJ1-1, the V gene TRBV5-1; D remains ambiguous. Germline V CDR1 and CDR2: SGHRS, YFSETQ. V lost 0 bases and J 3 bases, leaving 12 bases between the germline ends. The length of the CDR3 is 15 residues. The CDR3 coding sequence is TGCGCCAGCAGCTTGGGGTTCTCGACCGACACTGAAGCTTTCTTT. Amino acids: CASSLGFSTDTEAFF. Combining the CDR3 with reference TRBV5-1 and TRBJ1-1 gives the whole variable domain KAGVTQTPRYLIKTRGQQVTLSCSPISGHRSVSWYQQTPGQGLQFLFEYFSETQRNKGNFPGRFSGRQFSNSRSEMNVSTLELGDSALYLCASSLGFSTDTEAFFGQGTRLTVV.

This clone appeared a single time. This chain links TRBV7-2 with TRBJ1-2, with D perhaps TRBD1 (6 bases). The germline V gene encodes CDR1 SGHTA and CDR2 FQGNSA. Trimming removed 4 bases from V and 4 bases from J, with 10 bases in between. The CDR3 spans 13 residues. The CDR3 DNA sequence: TGTGCCAGCAGCTCCAGGGGATTCTATGGCTACACCTTC. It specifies CASSSRGFYGYTF.

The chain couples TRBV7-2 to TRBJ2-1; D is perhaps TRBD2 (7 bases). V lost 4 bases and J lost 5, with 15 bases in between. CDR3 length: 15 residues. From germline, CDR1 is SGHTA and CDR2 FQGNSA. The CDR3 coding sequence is TGTGCCAGCAGCTCCCTAGGGGGGGGTGACAATGAGCAGTTCTTC. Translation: CASSSLGGGDNEQFF.

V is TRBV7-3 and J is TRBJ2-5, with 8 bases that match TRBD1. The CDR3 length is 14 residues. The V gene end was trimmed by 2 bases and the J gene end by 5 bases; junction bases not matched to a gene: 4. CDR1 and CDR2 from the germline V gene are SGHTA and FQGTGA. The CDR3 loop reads CASSLDRGSETQYF. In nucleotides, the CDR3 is TGTGCCAGCAGCTTAGACAGGGGAAGCGAGACCCAGTACTTC.